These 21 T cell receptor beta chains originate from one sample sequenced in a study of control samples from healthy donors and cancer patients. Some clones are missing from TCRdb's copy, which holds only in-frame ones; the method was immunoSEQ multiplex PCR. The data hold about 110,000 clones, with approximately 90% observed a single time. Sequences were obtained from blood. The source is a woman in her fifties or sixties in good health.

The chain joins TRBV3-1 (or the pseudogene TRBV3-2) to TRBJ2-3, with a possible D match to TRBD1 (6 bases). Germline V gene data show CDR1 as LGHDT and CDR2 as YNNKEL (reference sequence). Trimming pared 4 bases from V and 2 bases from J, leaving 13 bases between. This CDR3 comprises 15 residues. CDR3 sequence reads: CASSLRGGNTDTQYF. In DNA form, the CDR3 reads TGTGCCAGCAGCCTAAGAGGGGGAAACACAGATACGCAGTATTTT.

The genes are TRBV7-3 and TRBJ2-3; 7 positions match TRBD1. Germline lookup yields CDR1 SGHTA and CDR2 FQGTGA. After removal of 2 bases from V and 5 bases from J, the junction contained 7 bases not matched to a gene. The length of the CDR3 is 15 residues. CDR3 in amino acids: CASSLFVRGLDTQYF. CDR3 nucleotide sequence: TGTGCCAGCAGCTTATTCGTGAGGGGGCTAGATACGCAGTATTTT.

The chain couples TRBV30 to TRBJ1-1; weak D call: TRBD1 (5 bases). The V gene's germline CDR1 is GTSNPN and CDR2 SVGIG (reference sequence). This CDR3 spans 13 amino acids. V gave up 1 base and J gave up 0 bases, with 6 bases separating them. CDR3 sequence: CAWSGQLNTEAFF. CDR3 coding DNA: TGTGCCTGGAGTGGACAGTTGAACACTGAAGCTTTCTTT.

CDR3 region: CAWLLAGATDTQYF. DNA of the CDR3: TGTGCCTGGCTCCTAGCGGGAGCTACAGATACGCAGTATTTT. The chain links TRBV30 to TRBJ2-3, with 10 positions matching TRBD2. CDR1 GTSNPN and CDR2 SVGIG come from the germline V gene (reference sequence). The J segment lost 3 bases and the V segment lost 5 bases, leaving 5 bases of the junction unmatched. The CDR3 loop spans 14 amino acids.

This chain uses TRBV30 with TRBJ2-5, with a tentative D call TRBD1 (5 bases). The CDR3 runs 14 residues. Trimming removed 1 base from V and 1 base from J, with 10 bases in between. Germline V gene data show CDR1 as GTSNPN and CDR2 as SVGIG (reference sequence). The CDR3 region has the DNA TGTGCCTGGAGTGGTGACAGTGGCCAAGAGACCCAGTACTTC. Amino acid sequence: CAWSGDSGQETQYF.

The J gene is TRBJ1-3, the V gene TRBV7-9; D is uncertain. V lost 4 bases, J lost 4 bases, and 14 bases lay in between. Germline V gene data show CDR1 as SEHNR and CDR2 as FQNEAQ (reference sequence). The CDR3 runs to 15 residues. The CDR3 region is CASSYNGGLGNTIYF. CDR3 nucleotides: TGTGCCAGCAGCTATAACGGCGGGTTAGGAAACACCATATATTTT.

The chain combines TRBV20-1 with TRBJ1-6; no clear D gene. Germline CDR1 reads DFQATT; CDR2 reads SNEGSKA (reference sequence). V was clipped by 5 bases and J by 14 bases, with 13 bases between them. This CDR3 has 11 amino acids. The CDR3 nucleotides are TGCAGTGCTCCAGTCCAGAACACCCTCCACTTT. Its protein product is CSAPVQNTLHF.

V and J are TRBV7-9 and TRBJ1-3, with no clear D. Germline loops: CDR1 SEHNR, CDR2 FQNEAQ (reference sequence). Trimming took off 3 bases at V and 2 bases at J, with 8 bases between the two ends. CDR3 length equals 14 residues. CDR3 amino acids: CASSFADPGNTIYF. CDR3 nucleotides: TGTGCCAGCAGCTTCGCGGATCCTGGAAACACCATATATTTT.

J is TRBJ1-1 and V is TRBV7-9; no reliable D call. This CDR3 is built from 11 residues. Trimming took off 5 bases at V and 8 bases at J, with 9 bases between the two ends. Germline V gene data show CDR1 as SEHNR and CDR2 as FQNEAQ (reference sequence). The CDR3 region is CASSPEVEAFF. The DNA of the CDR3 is TGTGCCAGCAGCCCCGAGGTCGAAGCTTTCTTT.

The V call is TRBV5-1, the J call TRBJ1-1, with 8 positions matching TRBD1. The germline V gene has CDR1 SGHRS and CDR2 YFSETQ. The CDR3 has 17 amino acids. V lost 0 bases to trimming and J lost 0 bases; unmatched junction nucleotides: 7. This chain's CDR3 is CASSLAGQALMNTEAFF. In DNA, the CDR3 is TGCGCCAGCAGCTTGGCGGGACAGGCGCTAATGAACACTGAAGCTTTCTTT.

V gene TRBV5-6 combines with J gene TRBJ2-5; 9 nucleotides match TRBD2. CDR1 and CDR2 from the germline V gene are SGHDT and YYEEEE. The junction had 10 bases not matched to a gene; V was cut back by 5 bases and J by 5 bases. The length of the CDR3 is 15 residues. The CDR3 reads CASSGGRGGQETQYF. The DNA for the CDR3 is TGTGCCAGCAGTGGAGGGCGGGGGGGCCAGGAGACCCAGTACTTC.

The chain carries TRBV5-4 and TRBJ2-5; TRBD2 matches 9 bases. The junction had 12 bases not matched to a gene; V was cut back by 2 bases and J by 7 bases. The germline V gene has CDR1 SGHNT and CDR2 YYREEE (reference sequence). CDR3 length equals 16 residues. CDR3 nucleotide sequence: TGTGCCAGCAGCTTAGGCCTAGCGGGAACGGGGGGGACCCAGTACTTC. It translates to CASSLGLAGTGGTQYF.

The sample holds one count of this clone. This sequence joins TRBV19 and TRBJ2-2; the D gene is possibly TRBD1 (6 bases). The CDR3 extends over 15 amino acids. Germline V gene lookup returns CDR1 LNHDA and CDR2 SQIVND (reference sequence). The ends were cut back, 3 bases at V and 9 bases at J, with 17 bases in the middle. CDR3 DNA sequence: TGTGCCAGTAGTATGGGGGCCCATTTCGCCAGGGAGCTGTTTTTT. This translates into CASSMGAHFARELFF.

In nucleotides, the CDR3 is TGTGCCAGCAGTGACCGGGACAACACCCTACGATCCGAAGCTTTCTTT. Amino acids: CASSDRDNTLRSEAFF. J is TRBJ1-1 and V is TRBV2; TRBD1 is a possible D gene (6 bases). In germline, CDR1 is SNHLY, CDR2 FYNNEI. V shed 3 bases and J shed 8 bases, with 22 bases lying between them. The CDR3 spans 16 residues.

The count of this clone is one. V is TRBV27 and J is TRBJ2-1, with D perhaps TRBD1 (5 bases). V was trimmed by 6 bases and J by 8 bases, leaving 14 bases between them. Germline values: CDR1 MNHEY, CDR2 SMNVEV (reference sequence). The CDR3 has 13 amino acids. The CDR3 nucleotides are TGTGCCAGCAGCAGGGTTGAATTCCATGAGCAGTTCTTC. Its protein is CASSRVEFHEQFF.

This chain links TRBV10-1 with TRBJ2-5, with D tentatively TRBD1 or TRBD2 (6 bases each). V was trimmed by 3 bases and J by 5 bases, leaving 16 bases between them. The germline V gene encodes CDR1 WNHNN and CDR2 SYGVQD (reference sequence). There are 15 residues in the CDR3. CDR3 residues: CASSDRRGRAETQYF. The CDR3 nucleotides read TGCGCCAGCAGTGACCGACGGGGGCGCGCGGAGACCCAGTACTTC.

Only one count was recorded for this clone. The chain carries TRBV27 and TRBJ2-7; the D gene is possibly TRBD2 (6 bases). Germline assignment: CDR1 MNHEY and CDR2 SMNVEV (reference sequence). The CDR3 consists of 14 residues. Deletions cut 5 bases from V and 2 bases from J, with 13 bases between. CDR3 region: CASSPRDSTYEQYF. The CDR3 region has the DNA TGTGCCAGCAGTCCCCGGGACTCGACCTACGAGCAGTACTTC.

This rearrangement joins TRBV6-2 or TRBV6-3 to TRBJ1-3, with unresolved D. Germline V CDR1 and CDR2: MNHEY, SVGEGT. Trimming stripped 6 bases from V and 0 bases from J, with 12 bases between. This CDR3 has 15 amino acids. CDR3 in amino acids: CASSRPTSSGNTIYF. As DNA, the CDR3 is TGTGCCAGCAGCCGCCCGACCAGCTCTGGAAACACCATATATTTT.

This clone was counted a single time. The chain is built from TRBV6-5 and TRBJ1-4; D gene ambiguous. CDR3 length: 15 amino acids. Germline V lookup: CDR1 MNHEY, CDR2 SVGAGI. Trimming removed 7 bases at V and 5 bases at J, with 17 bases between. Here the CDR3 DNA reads TGTGCCAGCACTACAAATGCAGGTTTAAATGAAAAACTGTTTTTT. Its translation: CASTTNAGLNEKLFF.

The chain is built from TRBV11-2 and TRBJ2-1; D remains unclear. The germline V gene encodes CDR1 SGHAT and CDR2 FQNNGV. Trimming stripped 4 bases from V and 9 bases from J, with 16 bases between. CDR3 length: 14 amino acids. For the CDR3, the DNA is TGTGCCAGCAGCTCTCCTTCTGGGTTCGTTGAGCAGTTCTTC. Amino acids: CASSSPSGFVEQFF.

In DNA form, the CDR3 reads TGTGCCAGCAGCTCGACTTTGGGATCTCGACGGTACTTC. It codes for CASSSTLGSRRYF. This rearrangement joins TRBV11-2 to TRBJ2-5, with D uncertain. CDR1 is SGHAT and CDR2 is FQNNGV in the germline V gene. With 4 bases removed from V and 13 bases from J, the gap between germline ends came to 19 bases. There are 13 residues in the CDR3.